These 22 T cell receptor beta chains share one sample of origin, sequenced in a study of pediatric ulcerative colitis. Assay used: immunoSEQ multiplex PCR; TCRdb lists only in-frame clones, some missing. The sample shows about 36,000 clones, approximately 87% of them seen only once. Material: blood. These receptors came from a girl aged 10 to 17 with moderate ulcerative colitis.

The genes are TRBV6-5 and TRBJ1-1; 7 bases are shared with TRBD1. The germline CDR1 and CDR2 sequences are MNHEY and SVGAGI. Trimming cost V 4 bases and J 1 base; bases outside gene matches: 6. The CDR3 consists of 15 residues. The CDR3 DNA reads as TGTGCCAGCAGTTCAGAACAGGGGACGAACACTGAAGCTTTCTTT. Translated: CASSSEQGTNTEAFF.

The J gene is TRBJ2-6, the V gene TRBV19; TRBD1 aligns across 8 bases. Germline lookup yields CDR1 LNHDA and CDR2 SQIVND (reference sequence). The CDR3 is 16 amino acids. V lost 4 bases to trimming and J lost 4 bases; unmatched junction nucleotides: 6. In nucleotides, the CDR3 is TGTGCCAGTAGTAGGACAGGGTATAGAGGGGCCAACGTCCTGACTTTC. Protein: CASSRTGYRGANVLTF.

The chain uses TRBV6-5 and TRBJ1-1; no definite D call. The CDR3 spans 14 residues. V lost 2 bases and J 4 bases, leaving 11 bases between the germline ends. Germline V gene sequence: CDR1 MNHEY, CDR2 SVGAGI. The CDR3 DNA reads as TGTGCCAGCAGTTACCACACCGTCGCCACTGAAGCTTTCTTT. Encoded protein: CASSYHTVATEAFF.

The rearrangement uses TRBV6-5 and TRBJ1-1, with D uncertain. Looked up from germline, CDR1 is MNHEY and CDR2 is SVGAGI. This CDR3 comprises 14 residues. V was cut by 4 bases and J by 0 bases, with 9 bases left in between. The CDR3 loop is CASSFDTLNTEAFF. The CDR3 DNA is TGTGCCAGCAGTTTCGACACCTTGAACACTGAAGCTTTCTTT.

In this sample, this clone turned up once. This chain links TRBV4-1 with TRBJ2-2; 7 bases map to TRBD2. Germline-derived CDR1 and CDR2 are MGHRA and YSYEKL. After removal of 4 bases from V and 7 bases from J, the junction contained 12 bases not matched to a gene. This CDR3 contains 16 residues. The CDR3 is CASSPPAGLRGGELFF. For the CDR3, the DNA is TGCGCCAGCAGCCCCCCAGCGGGACTACGGGGCGGGGAGCTGTTTTTT.

The rearrangement links TRBV13 to TRBJ2-3; 14 nucleotides align to TRBD2. Germline V gene data show CDR1 as PRHDT and CDR2 as FYEKMQ (reference sequence). Germline trimming cut 5 bases from V and 1 base from J; bases unmatched to any gene: 2. The CDR3 is 16 amino acids. CDR3 protein: CASSQGLAGGTDTQYF. The CDR3 DNA reads as TGTGCCAGCAGCCAGGGACTAGCGGGAGGCACAGATACGCAGTATTTT.

J is TRBJ2-3 and V is TRBV5-6; D is uncertain. Trimming took 1 base from V and 5 from J, leaving 5 bases between them. From germline, CDR1 is SGHDT and CDR2 YYEEEE. This CDR3 region has 12 residues. CDR3 residues: CASSLTVDTQYF. In nucleotides, the CDR3 is TGTGCCAGCAGCTTGACCGTAGATACGCAGTATTTT.

The chain is built from TRBV7-6 and TRBJ2-5; D gene uncertain. CDR3 length: 14 residues. Trimming took off 1 base at V and 3 bases at J, with 9 bases between the two ends. Germline lookup yields CDR1 SGHVS and CDR2 FNYEAQ. As DNA, the CDR3 is TGTGCCAGCAGCTTAGACTCAGGCAAAGAGACCCAGTACTTC. It codes for CASSLDSGKETQYF.

Only one count was recorded for this clone. The V gene is TRBV28, the J gene TRBJ1-5; possible D gene TRBD1, 6 bases. The CDR3 loop spans 18 amino acids. CDR1 MDHEN and CDR2 SYDVKM come from the germline V gene. Between the trimmed V and J ends, which lost 2 bases and 0 bases, there was a span of 17 bases. Here the CDR3 reads CASSLPLFLDSSNQPQHF. The CDR3 coding sequence is TGTGCCAGCAGTTTACCTCTTTTTCTGGACAGTAGCAATCAGCCCCAGCATTTT.

V and J are TRBV30 and TRBJ2-5; D is perhaps TRBD2 (6 bases). Between the trimmed V and J ends, which lost 2 bases and 1 base, there was a span of 11 bases. The germline gives CDR1 GTSNPN, CDR2 SVGIG (reference sequence). The CDR3 has 14 amino acids. This CDR3 is CAWSPWDFQETQYF. The DNA for the CDR3 is TGTGCCTGGAGTCCCTGGGACTTCCAAGAGACCCAGTACTTC.

The chain joins TRBV19 to TRBJ2-1; D call uncertain. This CDR3 spans 13 amino acids. Trimming stripped 1 base from V and 6 bases from J, with 7 bases between. Germline lookup yields CDR1 LNHDA and CDR2 SQIVND (reference sequence). The DNA for the CDR3 is TGTGCCAGTAGTATAGGGGCGTCCAATGAGCAGTTCTTC. It codes for CASSIGASNEQFF.

This chain uses TRBV2 with TRBJ2-7; TRBD1 matches 8 bases. CDR3 length: 15 amino acids. Trimming removed 0 bases from V and 6 bases from J; junction bases left unmatched: 7. Per germline, CDR1 SNHLY and CDR2 FYNNEI. The CDR3 DNA reads TGTGCCAGCAGTGAAGCACCTCAGGGGGCGAGCGAGCAGTACTTC. It is translated as CASSEAPQGASEQYF.

The rearrangement joins TRBV6-5 to TRBJ1-3; D might be TRBD1 (5 bases). V was shortened by 5 bases and J by 1 base, with 9 bases between the two germline ends. The germline V gene encodes CDR1 MNHEY and CDR2 SVGAGI. CDR3 length equals 14 residues. Here the CDR3 reads CASSTGGSGNTIYF. For the CDR3, the DNA is TGTGCCAGCAGTACGGGGGGGTCTGGAAACACCATATATTTT.

The chain is built from TRBV19 and TRBJ2-1, with D possibly matching TRBD2 (7 bases). The CDR3 is 16 residues long. The germline V gene has CDR1 LNHDA and CDR2 SQIVND (reference sequence). V was clipped by 3 bases and J by 6 bases, with 18 bases between them. CDR3 sequence: CASSILLAEGGNEQFF. In DNA form, the CDR3 reads TGTGCCAGTAGTATCCTGCTAGCGGAAGGGGGCAATGAGCAGTTCTTC.

The chain recombines TRBV15 with TRBJ1-2; no firm D call. Trimming took off 0 bases at V and 6 bases at J, with 20 bases between the two ends. The CDR3 is 17 residues long. The germline CDR1 and CDR2 sequences are LNHNV and YYDKDF (reference sequence). Here the CDR3 DNA reads TGTGCCACCAGCAGAGATCTAGGCACTGCAGAAGCAAATGGCTACACCTTC. Its translation: CATSRDLGTAEANGYTF.

The CDR3 DNA reads TGTGCCAGCAGTTTGCGAGTTCCCAGCACAGATACGCAGTATTTT. Amino acid sequence: CASSLRVPSTDTQYF. V gene TRBV27 combines with J gene TRBJ2-3, with unresolved D. The CDR3 length is 15 residues. V was shortened by 3 bases and J by 0 bases, with 10 bases between the two germline ends. Germline V gene sequence: CDR1 MNHEY, CDR2 SMNVEV (reference sequence).

V and J are TRBV19 and TRBJ1-5, with 8 bases matching TRBD1. There are 18 residues in the CDR3. Unmatched junction bases numbered 14, after V lost 6 bases and J lost 1 base. The germline V gene has CDR1 LNHDA and CDR2 SQIVND (reference sequence). In DNA, the CDR3 is TGTGCCAGTAGCGAACTTTCCAGGGGGCATTCGAGCAATCAGCCCCAGCATTTT. It specifies CASSELSRGHSSNQPQHF.

In its sample, this clone was seen a few times. This CDR3 reads CASGTDRGTEAFF. CDR3 DNA sequence: TGCGCCAGCGGGACCGATAGGGGCACTGAAGCTTTCTTT. The rearrangement links TRBV4-1 to TRBJ1-1; D might be TRBD1 (5 bases). The CDR3 has 13 residues. The germline CDR1 and CDR2 sequences are MGHRA and YSYEKL. V lost 8 bases and J 4 bases, leaving 14 bases between the germline ends.

The chain links TRBV18 to TRBJ1-1, with a possible D match to TRBD1 (6 bases). Germline V gene data show CDR1 as KGHSH and CDR2 as LQKENI. The CDR3 runs to 15 residues. Deletions cut 4 bases from V and 2 bases from J, with 14 bases between. CDR3 in DNA: TGTGCCAGCTCACGGGGGGCCAGCCCTAACACTGAAGCTTTCTTT. Its translation is CASSRGASPNTEAFF.

This chain uses TRBV7-2 with TRBJ1-1, with D unclear. Looked up from germline, CDR1 is SGHTA and CDR2 is FQGNSA. This CDR3 has 14 amino acids. Trimming left V 2 bases short and J 4 bases short, with 11 bases between. CDR3 DNA sequence: TGTGCCAGCAGCTTATCACAGATCATCACTGAAGCTTTCTTT. It encodes CASSLSQIITEAFF.

This chain uses TRBV9 with TRBJ2-5, with 9 positions matching TRBD2. CDR3 length: 15 amino acids. Per the germline V gene, CDR1 is SGDLS and CDR2 is YYNGEE. J was trimmed by 2 bases and V by 0 bases; bases with no gene match: 2. This CDR3 is CASSVGGRVQETQYF. CDR3 DNA: TGTGCCAGCAGCGTAGGCGGGAGGGTACAAGAGACCCAGTACTTC.

J is TRBJ2-5 and V is TRBV7-9; 11 bases match TRBD2. From germline, CDR1 is SEHNR and CDR2 FQNEAQ (reference sequence). Losses at the gene ends were 5 bases for V and 7 bases for J; bases not matched to a gene: 6. The CDR3 runs to 14 residues. The CDR3 protein is CASSPTSGEGTQYF. The CDR3 region has the DNA TGTGCCAGCAGCCCGACTAGCGGGGAGGGGACCCAGTACTTC.